These 11 T cell receptor beta chains came from one sample sequenced in a study of blood T cell repertoires in COVID-19. Some clones are missing from TCRdb's copy, which holds only in-frame ones; the method was immunoSEQ multiplex PCR. The sample lists about 300,000 clones, roughly 86% occurring once. The sample was PBMCs or T cells enriched from blood (not recorded which). These receptors came from a young woman who had recovered from COVID-19.

The chain uses TRBV11-1 and TRBJ1-1, with 7 bases that match TRBD1. Trimming removed 7 bases from V and 5 bases from J; junction bases left unmatched: 7. CDR3 length: 13 residues. Germline V lookup: CDR1 SGHAT, CDR2 FQDESV (reference sequence). CDR3 bases: TGTGCCAGCAACCGAGGGGGCCGGACTGAAGCTTTCTTT. Protein: CASNRGGRTEAFF.

The V call is TRBV12-3 or TRBV12-4, the J call TRBJ1-5; D gene ambiguous. This CDR3 is 12 amino acids long. V gave up 3 bases and J gave up 6 bases, with 6 bases separating them. CDR3 in amino acids: CASSFVRQPQHF. The CDR3 DNA reads as TGTGCCAGCAGTTTTGTTCGTCAGCCCCAGCATTTT.

The CDR3: CASSLMGDRTDEKLFF. The CDR3 nucleotides are TGCGCCAGCAGCTTGATGGGGGACAGGACTGACGAAAAACTGTTTTTT. The V and J genes are TRBV5-1 and TRBJ1-4; TRBD1 matches at 8 bases. The CDR3 has 16 amino acids. Germline assignment: CDR1 SGHRS and CDR2 YFSETQ. V dropped 1 base and J dropped 8; count of bases not matched to a gene: 10.

V gene TRBV27 combines with J gene TRBJ1-2, with D perhaps TRBD1 (5 bases). Germline CDR1 and CDR2: MNHEY and SMNVEV (reference sequence). Trimming left V 1 base short and J 6 bases short, with 21 bases between. CDR3 size: 17 residues. The CDR3 bases are TGTGCCAGCAGTTTATGGGGGGACCGCTCCGGGAGAGATGGCTACACCTTC. As protein: CASSLWGDRSGRDGYTF.

The V and J genes are TRBV27 and TRBJ2-7; TRBD1 might be the D (5 bases). This CDR3 region has 14 residues. The V and J ends lost 2 bases and 1 base respectively, with 9 bases between them. Germline CDR1 MNHEY, CDR2 SMNVEV (reference sequence). The CDR3 DNA sequence: TGTGCCAGCAGTTTAGGGGCCAGGTCCTACGAGCAGTACTTC. Amino acid sequence: CASSLGARSYEQYF.

The chain recombines TRBV18 with TRBJ1-4; D unresolved. From germline, CDR1 is KGHSH and CDR2 LQKENI. V lost 3 bases, J lost 3 bases, and 11 bases lay in between. This CDR3 region has 15 residues. CDR3 DNA sequence: TGTGCCAGCTCACCCGGTCGGGTATCTAATGAAAAACTGTTTTTT. Its translation: CASSPGRVSNEKLFF.

The chain couples TRBV25-1 to TRBJ1-2, with D perhaps matching TRBD1 (5 bases). Trimming removed 7 bases at V and 0 bases at J, with 12 bases between. There are 14 residues in the CDR3. Germline V gene lookup returns CDR1 MGHDK and CDR2 SYGVNS. The DNA of the CDR3 is TGTGCCAGCAAGCAGACAGATACTAACTATGGCTACACCTTC. It translates to CASKQTDTNYGYTF.

This clone was seen only a few times. The chain carries TRBV5-1 and TRBJ1-2; 7 bases line up with TRBD1. V was clipped by 0 bases and J by 4 bases; unmatched bases: 9. Looked up from germline, CDR1 is SGHRS and CDR2 is YFSETQ. This CDR3 has 16 residues. This CDR3 is CASSLGTGARGYGYTF. DNA for the CDR3: TGCGCCAGCAGCTTGGGAACAGGGGCGCGCGGCTATGGCTACACCTTC.

The V gene is TRBV18, the J gene TRBJ2-6; D gene unclear. CDR3 size: 15 residues. CDR1 is KGHSH, CDR2 LQKENI, per germline. Trimming took off 2 bases at V and 0 bases at J, with 5 bases between the two ends. The CDR3 here is CASSPTISGANVLTF. The DNA for the CDR3 is TGTGCCAGCTCACCAACAATCTCTGGGGCCAACGTCCTGACTTTC.

This clone was picked up one time. The V and J genes are TRBV10-3 and TRBJ1-2; the D gene is possibly TRBD1 (6 bases). Germline CDR1 is ENHRY and CDR2 is SYGVKD. The CDR3 runs 12 residues. V was shortened by 7 bases and J by 6 bases, with 12 bases between the two germline ends. CDR3 DNA sequence: TGTGCCATCACAGGGGACCCTAATGGCTACACCTTC. It specifies CAITGDPNGYTF.

The gene calls are TRBV3-1 (or the pseudogene TRBV3-2) and TRBJ2-6; the D is unclear. The length of the CDR3 is 13 residues. Looked up from germline, CDR1 is LGHDT and CDR2 is YNNKEL (reference sequence). With 7 bases removed from V and 1 base from J, the gap between germline ends came to 5 bases. The CDR3 spells CASTRSGANVLTF. CDR3 nucleotides: TGTGCCAGCACGAGATCTGGGGCCAACGTCCTGACTTTC.